The following is a T cell receptor beta chain sequence with its context. Antigen: not known. This sample is drawn from a study of early T cells in non-severe SARS-CoV-2 infection. Study-wide points: Matching with VDJdb favored anti-spike CD8 responses (missing private and CD4 specificities).

MiXCR, applied by TCRdb to the 5' RACE reads, yields one record per CDR3 protein. Of tens of thousands of distinct CDR3 sequences in the sample, less than 9.5% were seen once. This sample comprised whole blood, obtained at baseline. The TCR originated in an adult who was a healthcare worker with PCR-confirmed SARS-CoV-2 infection or an uninfected control (not recorded which).

The CDR3 DNA reads as TGCAGTGCGCGACGGGGTAACCTACAAGAGACCCAGTACTTC. It codes for CSARRGNLQETQYF. The V gene is TRBV20-1, the J gene TRBJ2-5; D is possibly TRBD2 (5 bases). The CDR3 spans 14 residues. Trimming pared 6 bases from V and 2 bases from J, leaving 16 bases between. In germline, CDR1 is DFQATT, CDR2 SNEGSKA (reference sequence).